The rows below give T cell receptor beta chains drawn from one sample of a study of T cell repertoires in cytomegalovirus infection. Each CDR3 protein gets one entry after TCRdb re-called the reads with MiXCR. The sample gives roughly 200,000 distinct CDR3 sequences, about 18% of which show up once; approximately 26% is in the top ten. Sequencing used CD8+ T cells from PBMCs. The receptors here all came from a human donor in good health (CMV status not recorded). Some clones in this sample may be carry-over from other donors' samples. The conserved cysteine and the conserved F or W are not part of the CDR3 here. Each record gives: V gene, D gene, J gene, CDR3 protein. D genes are given only for firm matches.

TRBV13	TRBD1	TRBJ1-6	ASSEGTGNSPLH
TRBV29-1	.	TRBJ2-1	SVDATYNEQF
TRBV20-1	.	TRBJ1-1	SARDLGQGSTEAF
TRBV28	.	.	ASSFQGKSTDTQH
TRBV9	TRBD2	TRBJ2-1	ASSVEGSGGEEEQF
TRBV5-4	TRBD2	TRBJ2-3	ASSFGDRGGQGDTQY
TRBV20-1	TRBD1	TRBJ1-4	SARDRGTANEKLF
TRBV27	.	TRBJ2-5	ASSASEGRENKETQY
TRBV6-2/TRBV6-3	.	TRBJ2-3	ASSLTSPSTDTQY
TRBV28	.	TRBJ2-1	ASSLRGQTIYNEQF
TRBV6-1	TRBD2	TRBJ2-1	ASTGGAVYNEQF
TRBV29-1	.	TRBJ2-2	SVNTGELF
TRBV15	.	TRBJ2-5	ATSRDPQTQY
TRBV7-9	.	TRBJ1-1	ASSSLGGLNTEAF
TRBV6-2/TRBV6-3	.	TRBJ2-7	ASRGDEQY
TRBV7-6	.	TRBJ1-1	ASSLENTEAF
TRBV3-1	.	TRBJ2-7	ASSQDDRAYEQY
TRBV28	.	TRBJ2-1	ASSPLENNEQF
TRBV2	.	TRBJ2-7	ASPGTSSSYEQY
TRBV19	.	TRBJ1-1	ASSGTHFKNTEAF
TRBV7-2	.	TRBJ2-1	ASKIRDQTYNEQF
TRBV6-2/TRBV6-3	.	TRBJ2-1	ASSLETPNNEQF
TRBV7-2	TRBD2	TRBJ2-3	ASSLVSGGGDTQY
TRBV4-3	TRBD2	TRBJ2-3	ASSTLAGDTQY
TRBV7-1	.	TRBJ1-3	ASSSTSWGPPGSGNTIY
TRBV7-2	.	TRBJ1-2	ASSLYSQNGYT
TRBV12-3/TRBV12-4	.	TRBJ2-5	ASSFGGDNGETQY
TRBV7-2	.	TRBJ1-5	ASSLHFNQPQH
TRBV7-9	.	TRBJ1-5	ASTAEGRQPQH
TRBV7-6	TRBD1	TRBJ2-1	ASSPAGTASYNEQF
TRBV4-2	.	TRBJ1-5	ASSQDLDGSYSNQPQH
TRBV19	.	TRBJ2-1	ASSIAGQVDYNEQF
TRBV7-6	.	TRBJ1-6	ASSLGPVGNSPLH
TRBV7-9	TRBD1	TRBJ1-2	ASSLTREMGTDRGGGYT
TRBV18	.	TRBJ2-3	ASSPLSLDTQY
TRBV20-1	.	TRBJ2-3	SARAWASTDTQY
TRBV5-5	TRBD1	TRBJ2-3	ASSSSTGEYTDTQY
TRBV7-6	.	TRBJ1-1	ASSSSEGVTEAF
TRBV7-9	TRBD1	TRBJ1-1	ASSFEGATEAF
TRBV12-3/TRBV12-4	.	TRBJ2-3	ASSFRGLTDTQY
TRBV7-9	.	TRBJ2-1	ASSPGGGGAWNEQF
TRBV7-8	.	TRBJ1-4	ASTSVQVAEKLF
TRBV15	.	TRBJ1-6	ATSRERAGIGNSPLH
TRBV7-2	.	TRBJ2-2	ASRSGTRFNTGELF
TRBV28	.	TRBJ1-1	ASSTFLRLNTEAF